A selection of T cell receptor beta chains follows, all from one sample in a study of T cell changes during pregnancy in multiple sclerosis. Using immunoSEQ multiplex PCR, the repertoire was profiled, and TCRdb retains in-frame clones only, with some absent. Among about 40,000 clones listed, approximately 90% were seen once. The material was CD4+ T cells from peripheral blood mononuclear cells, obtained before pregnancy. Source of these receptors: a female donor with multiple sclerosis, enrolled in a pregnancy study. The CDR3 runs from the conserved cysteine through the conserved F or W. Each record gives: clone size, CDR3 length, V gene, D gene, J gene, CDR3 protein, CDR3 DNA. D genes are given only for firm matches. The size entry is marked missing in some rows and otherwise reads once, few, many or a size class.

clone size: .
CDR3 length: 13
V gene: TRBV10-2
D gene: TRBD1
J gene: TRBJ1-2
CDR3 protein: CASSADRANGYTF
CDR3 DNA: TGCGCCAGCAGTGCAGACAGGGCAAACGGCTACACCTTC

clone size: once
CDR3 length: 14
V gene: TRBV2
D gene: TRBD2
J gene: TRBJ2-7
CDR3 protein: CASRRGGNLYEQYF
CDR3 DNA: TGTGCCAGCAGAAGGGGAGGGAATCTCTACGAGCAGTACTTC

clone size: .
CDR3 length: 16
V gene: TRBV7-2
D gene: .
J gene: TRBJ1-2
CDR3 protein: CASSLGGGRENYGYTF
CDR3 DNA: TGTGCCAGCAGCTTAGGGGGGGGCAGGGAAAACTATGGCTACACCTTC

clone size: .
CDR3 length: 14
V gene: TRBV28
D gene: TRBD1
J gene: TRBJ1-5
CDR3 protein: CASCTGGSNQPQHF
CDR3 DNA: TGTGCCAGCTGCACAGGGGGTAGCAATCAGCCCCAGCATTTT

clone size: .
CDR3 length: 15
V gene: TRBV5-1
D gene: .
J gene: TRBJ2-3
CDR3 protein: CASSLVGGVGDTQYF
CDR3 DNA: TGCGCCAGCAGCTTGGTCGGCGGGGTCGGAGATACGCAGTATTTT

clone size: .
CDR3 length: 17
V gene: TRBV5-1
D gene: TRBD1
J gene: TRBJ1-2
CDR3 protein: CASSSAGQGQTNYGYTF
CDR3 DNA: TGCGCCAGCAGCTCTGCAGGACAGGGCCAGACTAACTATGGCTACACCTTC

clone size: .
CDR3 length: 16
V gene: TRBV5-6
D gene: TRBD1
J gene: TRBJ2-2
CDR3 protein: CASSSWTGIYSGELFF
CDR3 DNA: TGTGCCAGCAGCTCATGGACAGGGATATACAGCGGGGAGCTGTTTTTT

clone size: .
CDR3 length: 16
V gene: TRBV18
D gene: .
J gene: TRBJ1-2
CDR3 protein: CASSPYLGATAYGYTF
CDR3 DNA: TGTGCCAGCTCACCATATCTGGGGGCGACGGCCTATGGCTACACCTTC

clone size: .
CDR3 length: 17
V gene: TRBV10-3
D gene: TRBD1
J gene: TRBJ2-1
CDR3 protein: CAISVSWGTGGNNEQFF
CDR3 DNA: TGTGCCATCAGTGTTTCTTGGGGGACAGGGGGTAACAATGAGCAGTTCTTC

clone size: .
CDR3 length: 16
V gene: TRBV5-1
D gene: .
J gene: TRBJ1-2
CDR3 protein: CASSPRGVAAGYGYTF
CDR3 DNA: TGCGCCAGCAGCCCCCGCGGGGTGGCGGCTGGGTATGGCTACACCTTC

clone size: once
CDR3 length: 17
V gene: TRBV9
D gene: TRBD2
J gene: TRBJ2-3
CDR3 protein: CASSRLTSGGSTDTQYF
CDR3 DNA: TGTGCCAGCAGCCGCCTGACTAGCGGGGGGAGCACAGATACGCAGTATTTT

clone size: .
CDR3 length: 16
V gene: TRBV7-9
D gene: TRBD1
J gene: TRBJ2-7
CDR3 protein: CASSQSRTGEGDEQYF
CDR3 DNA: TGTGCCAGCAGCCAGTCGCGGACAGGGGAAGGCGACGAGCAGTACTTC

clone size: .
CDR3 length: 15
V gene: TRBV7-9
D gene: TRBD2
J gene: TRBJ2-7
CDR3 protein: CASSPRSGGFYEQYF
CDR3 DNA: TGTGCCAGCAGCCCTCGAAGCGGGGGGTTCTACGAGCAGTACTTC

clone size: .
CDR3 length: 13
V gene: TRBV19
D gene: TRBD1
J gene: TRBJ1-5
CDR3 protein: CASLGQGNQPQHF
CDR3 DNA: TGTGCCAGTTTAGGACAGGGTAATCAGCCCCAGCATTTT

clone size: .
CDR3 length: 17
V gene: TRBV19
D gene: .
J gene: TRBJ1-3
CDR3 protein: CASSIVPGGSGSTRIYF
CDR3 DNA: TGTGCCAGTAGTATCGTGCCGGGGGGAAGCGGAAGTACGAGAATATATTTT

clone size: .
CDR3 length: 17
V gene: TRBV9
D gene: TRBD1
J gene: TRBJ1-2
CDR3 protein: CASSTFRTGGILRGYTF
CDR3 DNA: TGTGCCAGCAGCACGTTCCGGACAGGGGGAATCTTGCGTGGCTACACCTTC

clone size: .
CDR3 length: 15
V gene: TRBV19
D gene: .
J gene: TRBJ1-1
CDR3 protein: CASSIGQGWIESAFF
CDR3 DNA: TGTGCCAGTAGTATTGGGCAGGGTTGGATTGAGTCGGCTTTCTTT

clone size: .
CDR3 length: 16
V gene: TRBV7-2
D gene: TRBD1
J gene: TRBJ2-2
CDR3 protein: CASSFAGTGGGGELFF
CDR3 DNA: TGTGCCAGCAGCTTCGCCGGGACAGGGGGTGGCGGGGAGCTGTTTTTT

clone size: few
CDR3 length: 12
V gene: TRBV19
D gene: .
J gene: TRBJ2-1
CDR3 protein: CASSLVPSIQFF
CDR3 DNA: TGTGCCAGTAGTTTAGTTCCCAGTATACAGTTCTTC

clone size: few
CDR3 length: 12
V gene: TRBV11-1
D gene: .
J gene: TRBJ1-6
CDR3 protein: CASSHEYSPLHF
CDR3 DNA: TGTGCCAGCAGCCATGAGTATTCACCCCTCCACTTT

clone size: .
CDR3 length: 16
V gene: TRBV9
D gene: .
J gene: TRBJ2-5
CDR3 protein: CASSVGWGGAQETQYF
CDR3 DNA: TGTGCCAGCAGCGTCGGATGGGGGGGGGCCCAAGAGACCCAGTACTTC

clone size: .
CDR3 length: 15
V gene: TRBV10-3
D gene: .
J gene: TRBJ2-5
CDR3 protein: CAISEENRVGETQYF
CDR3 DNA: TGTGCCATCAGTGAGGAGAACAGGGTGGGCGAGACCCAGTACTTC

clone size: .
CDR3 length: 15
V gene: TRBV9
D gene: .
J gene: TRBJ1-2
CDR3 protein: CASSVRVSGIYGYTF
CDR3 DNA: TGTGCCAGCAGCGTCCGGGTCTCAGGGATCTATGGCTACACCTTC

clone size: .
CDR3 length: 14
V gene: TRBV6-5
D gene: TRBD1
J gene: TRBJ1-2
CDR3 protein: CASSYGQGAKGYTF
CDR3 DNA: TGTGCCAGCAGTTACGGACAGGGGGCGAAGGGCTACACCTTC

clone size: .
CDR3 length: 15
V gene: TRBV7-9
D gene: .
J gene: TRBJ2-3
CDR3 protein: CASSFGLPGVDTQYF
CDR3 DNA: TGTGCCAGCAGCTTCGGGCTCCCGGGGGTAGATACGCAGTATTTT

clone size: .
CDR3 length: 17
V gene: TRBV27
D gene: .
J gene: TRBJ2-2
CDR3 protein: CASSPQRGRGWTGELFF
CDR3 DNA: TGTGCCAGCAGTCCGCAAAGGGGAAGGGGCTGGACCGGGGAGCTGTTTTTT

clone size: .
CDR3 length: 14
V gene: TRBV28
D gene: .
J gene: TRBJ1-5
CDR3 protein: CASSLDGPRQPQHF
CDR3 DNA: TGTGCCAGCAGTTTAGACGGCCCGAGGCAGCCCCAGCATTTT

clone size: .
CDR3 length: 15
V gene: TRBV7-2
D gene: TRBD1
J gene: TRBJ1-5
CDR3 protein: CASSFRQGGNQPQHF
CDR3 DNA: TGTGCCAGCAGCTTCCGGCAGGGGGGCAATCAGCCCCAGCATTTT

clone size: .
CDR3 length: 14
V gene: TRBV27
D gene: TRBD1
J gene: TRBJ2-7
CDR3 protein: CASSFSNRGREQYF
CDR3 DNA: TGTGCCAGCAGTTTTTCGAACAGGGGGAGGGAGCAGTACTTC

clone size: .
CDR3 length: 18
V gene: TRBV4-1
D gene: .
J gene: TRBJ1-1
CDR3 protein: CASSHRVRGPGANTEAFF
CDR3 DNA: TGCGCCAGCAGTCATAGAGTCCGGGGTCCAGGGGCGAACACTGAAGCTTTCTTT